A single sample is the source of the 28 T cell receptor beta chains below, sequenced in a study of blood T cell repertoires in COVID-19. TCRdb keeps only in-frame clones here, not all; method: immunoSEQ multiplex PCR. The sample shows a few hundred thousand clones, about 87% of them seen only once. The sample was peripheral blood. The receptors shown here come from a woman in her 30s who had recovered from COVID-19.

This clone was recorded once. This chain joins TRBV27 and TRBJ1-1, with a weak D call TRBD1 (6 bases). Germline V gene lookup returns CDR1 MNHEY and CDR2 SMNVEV (reference sequence). The CDR3 consists of 14 residues. Deletions cut 3 bases from V and 10 bases from J, with 18 bases between. CDR3 in amino acids: CASSLSGEGSVAFF. The CDR3 DNA sequence: TGTGCCAGCAGTTTGTCAGGGGAAGGAAGTGTAGCTTTCTTT.

This chain connects TRBV5-1 to TRBJ2-7; D is perhaps TRBD1 (6 bases). The CDR3 extends over 14 amino acids. Germline values: CDR1 SGHRS, CDR2 YFSETQ. V was shortened by 1 base and J by 5 bases, with 13 bases between the two germline ends. The chain's CDR3 is CASSLLQGSHEQYF. Here the CDR3 DNA reads TGCGCCAGCAGCTTGTTACAGGGTTCCCACGAGCAGTACTTC.

The genes are TRBV18 and TRBJ2-1; D may be TRBD1 (6 bases). Germline V gene data show CDR1 as KGHSH and CDR2 as LQKENI. The CDR3 runs 13 residues. V dropped 3 bases and J dropped 7 bases, with 10 bases sitting between them. CDR3 DNA sequence: TGTGCCAGCTCACCCCAGGGGAGTAATGAGCAGTTCTTC. Translated, it gives CASSPQGSNEQFF.

The chain recombines TRBV28 with TRBJ2-3; D possibly corresponds to TRBD2 (7 bases). In germline, CDR1 is MDHEN, CDR2 SYDVKM. The length of the CDR3 is 15 residues. The ends were cut back, 8 bases at V and 2 bases at J, with 17 bases in the middle. CDR3 in amino acids: CASLGGAEATDTQYF. The CDR3, as DNA: TGTGCCAGCCTTGGGGGGGCGGAGGCCACAGATACGCAGTATTTT.

The chain is built from TRBV11-3 and TRBJ2-5, with a weak D call TRBD2 (5 bases). The germline CDR1 and CDR2 sequences are SGHNT and YENEEA. This CDR3 has 13 residues. Trimming stripped 0 bases from V and 4 bases from J, with 6 bases between. The CDR3 DNA is TGTGCCAGCAGCTTAGATGCGGGAGAGACCCAGTACTTC. This codes for CASSLDAGETQYF.

This sequence joins TRBV7-2 and TRBJ1-1; TRBD1 matches at 8 bases. Germline trimming cut 7 bases from V and 5 bases from J; bases unmatched to any gene: 9. The germline V gene has CDR1 SGHTA and CDR2 FQGNSA. This CDR3 is 14 amino acids long. DNA of the CDR3: TGTGCCAGCATCCTAACAGGGGGGATAACTGAAGCTTTCTTT. Translated: CASILTGGITEAFF.

The J gene is TRBJ1-6, the V gene TRBV7-9, with D possibly matching TRBD1 (6 bases). Trimming took off 5 bases at V and 8 bases at J, with 16 bases between the two ends. Germline lookup yields CDR1 SEHNR and CDR2 FQNEAQ (reference sequence). This CDR3 is built from 15 residues. The CDR3 protein is CASSPRLGADSPLHF. DNA for the CDR3: TGTGCCAGCAGCCCCCGCTTGGGGGCGGATTCACCCCTCCACTTT. The full variable domain, in which reference TRBV7-9 and TRBJ1-6 provide the parts outside the CDR3, is DTGVSQNPRHKITKRGQNVTFRCDPISEHNRLYWYRQTLGQGPEFLTYFQNEAQLEKSRLLSDRFSAERPKGSFSTLEIQRTEQGDSAMYLCASSPRLGADSPLHFGNGTRLTVT.

The V gene is TRBV5-4, the J gene TRBJ2-2; maybe TRBD2 (5 bases). V lost 4 bases, J lost 5 bases, and 15 bases lay in between. CDR1 is SGHNT and CDR2 is YYREEE in the germline V gene (reference sequence). The CDR3 extends over 15 amino acids. CDR3 loop: CASSPTRDMTGELFF. DNA for the CDR3: TGTGCCAGCAGCCCAACTAGGGATATGACCGGGGAGCTGTTTTTT.

The chain recombines TRBV9 with TRBJ2-2; 8 nucleotides line up with TRBD1. The germline V gene encodes CDR1 SGDLS and CDR2 YYNGEE. V lost 4 bases and J lost 1; bases outside the gene matches: 3. The CDR3 loop spans 15 amino acids. The CDR3 DNA follows: TGTGCCAGCAGCCGACAGGGGAAGAACACCGGGGAGCTGTTTTTT. Its protein is CASSRQGKNTGELFF.

The genes are TRBV4-3 and TRBJ1-4; TRBD1 aligns across 10 bases. This CDR3 has 17 residues. The germline CDR1 and CDR2 sequences are LGHNA and YSLEER. J gave up 7 bases and V 1 base, and 9 bases lay outside the gene matches. For the CDR3, the DNA is TGCGCCAGCAGCCAAGCCTACTCGGGACAGGGGATTGAAAAACTGTTTTTT. Translating it yields CASSQAYSGQGIEKLFF.

This clone showed up just once. V and J are TRBV19 and TRBJ1-5, with D maybe TRBD1 (5 bases). Germline V gene sequence: CDR1 LNHDA, CDR2 SQIVND (reference sequence). Trimming stripped 2 bases from V and 5 bases from J, with 10 bases between. The CDR3 covers 14 residues. The CDR3 DNA is TGTGCCAGTAGTATACCAGGGTTCTATCAGCCCCAGCATTTT. It codes for CASSIPGFYQPQHF.

The chain combines TRBV28 with TRBJ1-6; TRBD1 might be the D (6 bases). The V and J ends lost 3 bases and 8 bases respectively, with 14 bases between them. The CDR3 spans 15 residues. CDR1 MDHEN and CDR2 SYDVKM come from the germline V gene. The CDR3 bases are TGTGCCAGCAGTTTGGCGGGGGCGGGGGATTCACCCCTCCACTTT. Translation: CASSLAGAGDSPLHF.

This chain links TRBV7-2 with TRBJ1-3; 8 nucleotides agree with TRBD1. V was clipped by 1 base and J by 8 bases; unmatched bases: 10. This CDR3 contains 16 residues. Per germline, CDR1 SGHTA and CDR2 FQGNSA. The CDR3 region has the DNA TGTGCCAGCAGCTTAGGATCGGCAGGGGGCGGAGACACCATATATTTT. As protein: CASSLGSAGGGDTIYF.

The V call is TRBV2, the J call TRBJ2-1; 9 nucleotides agree with TRBD1. V was pared by 2 bases and J by 8 bases, with 4 bases of the junction left unmatched. Germline CDR1 is SNHLY and CDR2 is FYNNEI. The CDR3 runs to 14 residues. CDR3 residues: CASSEMDRGDEQFF. Written as DNA, the CDR3 is TGTGCCAGCAGTGAAATGGACAGGGGCGATGAGCAGTTCTTC.

The V call is TRBV28, the J call TRBJ2-7, with 9 nucleotides matching TRBD1. The V gene end was trimmed by 5 bases and the J gene end by 0 bases; junction bases not matched to a gene: 5. Germline CDR1 reads MDHEN; CDR2 reads SYDVKM. The CDR3 is 15 residues long. The CDR3: CASSRAGQGSYEQYF. The CDR3, as DNA: TGTGCCAGCAGTCGTGCGGGACAGGGCTCCTACGAGCAGTACTTC.

V gene TRBV3-1 (or the pseudogene TRBV3-2) combines with J gene TRBJ2-3, with 11 bases matching TRBD1. Unmatched junction bases numbered 8, after V lost 1 base and J lost 2 bases. Germline CDR1 is LGHDT and CDR2 is YNNKEL (reference sequence). The CDR3 covers 18 residues. As DNA, the CDR3 is TGTGCCAGCAGCCAAGCCCCTTGGACAGGGGGCGACACAGATACGCAGTATTTT. Its translation is CASSQAPWTGGDTDTQYF.

This CDR3 is CASSSPAPTYEQYF. The CDR3, as DNA: TGTGCCAGCAGTTCCCCCGCGCCGACCTACGAGCAGTACTTC. The chain couples TRBV28 to TRBJ2-7; D is undetermined. CDR3 length: 14 residues. Deletions cut 4 bases from V and 2 bases from J, with 12 bases between. Germline lookup yields CDR1 MDHEN and CDR2 SYDVKM.

The rearrangement uses TRBV2 and TRBJ2-7; TRBD1 is a possible D gene (5 bases). CDR3 length equals 15 residues. V was clipped by 2 bases and J by 4 bases, with 15 bases between them. CDR1 is SNHLY and CDR2 is FYNNEI in the germline V gene. This CDR3 is CASSEMGLKEYEQYF. The CDR3 nucleotides are TGTGCCAGCAGTGAAATGGGGCTCAAGGAGTACGAGCAGTACTTC.

The count of this clone is one. The chain uses TRBV19 and TRBJ2-5, with 8 positions matching TRBD2. V shed 5 bases and J 4 bases; nucleotides not matched to a gene: 9. Germline CDR1 LNHDA, CDR2 SQIVND (reference sequence). The CDR3 has 15 amino acids. CDR3 nucleotides: TGTGCCAGTAGTCCGCGGGGGGCGATGAGAGAGACCCAGTACTTC. It codes for CASSPRGAMRETQYF. Filled out from reference TRBV19 and TRBJ2-5, the complete variable domain reads DGGITQSPKYLFRKEGQNVTLSCEQNLNHDAMYWYRQDPGQGLRLIYYSQIVNDFQKGDIAEGYSVSREKKESFPLTVTSAQKNPTAFYLCASSPRGAMRETQYFGPGTRLLVL.

The V and J genes are TRBV6-1 and TRBJ2-7; unclear D gene. The ends were cut back, 2 bases at V and 5 bases at J, with 16 bases in the middle. Germline V CDR1 and CDR2: MNHNS, SASEGT. The CDR3 contains 15 residues. The CDR3 is CASSERWSHSDEQYF. The CDR3, as DNA: TGTGCCAGCAGTGAAAGGTGGTCCCACAGTGACGAGCAGTACTTC.

V usage is TRBV7-2 and J usage is TRBJ1-3; no clear D. This CDR3 has 14 residues. The germline CDR1 and CDR2 sequences are SGHTA and FQGNSA. V was cut by 3 bases and J by 2 bases, with 8 bases left in between. CDR3 coding DNA: TGTGCCAGCAGCTTTATGGGAGCTGGAAACACCATATATTTT. Protein sequence: CASSFMGAGNTIYF.

The chain uses TRBV19 and TRBJ1-5, with a possible D match to TRBD1 (6 bases). Germline V gene lookup returns CDR1 LNHDA and CDR2 SQIVND (reference sequence). The CDR3 loop spans 15 amino acids. The V end was cut by 6 bases, the J end by 3 bases, with 15 bases between. The CDR3 DNA follows: TGTGCCAGTAGGCTTGGGGGCAGGGACAATCAGCCCCAGCATTTT. It yields the protein CASRLGGRDNQPQHF.

The rearrangement joins TRBV28 to TRBJ2-1, with a tentative D call TRBD2 (5 bases). The germline V and J ends were trimmed by 4 bases and 4 bases, with 5 bases remaining between them. This CDR3 has 12 residues. The germline V gene has CDR1 MDHEN and CDR2 SYDVKM. The CDR3 region has the DNA TGTGCCAGCAGTTGGGAGTACAATGAGCAGTTCTTC. It is translated as CASSWEYNEQFF.

This sequence joins TRBV4-2 and TRBJ2-5, with D perhaps TRBD1 (5 bases). Germline V gives CDR1 LGHNA, CDR2 YNFKEQ. Trimming cost V 1 base and J 4 bases, with 10 bases left between them. The CDR3 sequence is 14 residues long. The CDR3 loop is CASSQGGRGETQYF. In DNA form, the CDR3 reads TGTGCCAGCAGCCAAGGAGGTAGGGGAGAGACCCAGTACTTC.

The chain links TRBV14 to TRBJ1-1; D ambiguous. Germline lookup yields CDR1 SGHDN and CDR2 FVKESK. Trimming took off 4 bases at V and 4 bases at J, with 7 bases between the two ends. The CDR3 length is 12 residues. This chain's CDR3 is CASSLASTEAFF. For the CDR3, the DNA is TGTGCCAGCAGCCTAGCAAGCACTGAAGCTTTCTTT. The whole variable domain, remainder taken from reference TRBV14 and TRBJ1-1, is EAGVTQFPSHSVIEKGQTVTLRCDPISGHDNLYWYRRVMGKEIKFLLHFVKESKQDESGMPNNRFLAERTGGTYSTLKVQPAELEDSGVYFCASSLASTEAFFGQGTRLTVV.

This clone came up once. V gene TRBV5-4 combines with J gene TRBJ1-2, with TRBD1 identical over 7 bases. The CDR3 has 12 residues. Germline CDR1 is SGHNT and CDR2 is YYREEE (reference sequence). V lost 3 bases and J lost 13; bases outside the gene matches: 9. The CDR3: CASSSYRGLSTF. The CDR3 DNA is TGTGCCAGCAGCTCCTACAGGGGACTCTCCACCTTC.

The V gene is TRBV19, the J gene TRBJ1-1, with D hard to call. CDR3 length: 13 amino acids. V lost 6 bases and J lost 4, with 12 bases in between. CDR1 and CDR2 (germline): LNHDA, SQIVND (reference sequence). CDR3: CASSFGWSTEAFF. CDR3 sequence (DNA): TGTGCCAGTAGCTTTGGATGGAGCACTGAAGCTTTCTTT. The whole variable domain, filled in from reference TRBV19 and TRBJ1-1, reads DGGITQSPKYLFRKEGQNVTLSCEQNLNHDAMYWYRQDPGQGLRLIYYSQIVNDFQKGDIAEGYSVSREKKESFPLTVTSAQKNPTAFYLCASSFGWSTEAFFGQGTRLTVV.

This chain uses TRBV5-4 with TRBJ1-3, with D hard to call. This CDR3 is built from 13 residues. Per germline, CDR1 SGHNT and CDR2 YYREEE (reference sequence). Trimming removed 0 bases from V and 4 bases from J, with 5 bases in between. The CDR3 DNA is TGTGCCAGCAGCTTGGCGGGGGGAAACACCATATATTTT. Translating gives CASSLAGGNTIYF. Combining the CDR3 with reference TRBV5-4 and TRBJ1-3 gives the whole variable domain ETGVTQSPTHLIKTRGQQVTLRCSSQSGHNTVSWYQQALGQGPQFIFQYYREEENGRGNFPPRFSGLQFPNYSSELNVNALELDDSALYLCASSLAGGNTIYFGEGSWLTVV.